The source of this T cell receptor beta chain is a study of blood T cell repertoires in COVID-19. On the study more broadly: The cDNA or gDNA used as material had been derived from T cells, B-cell-depleted T cells, or PBMCs.

The CDR3 spans 14 residues. Germline values: CDR1 SNHLY, CDR2 FYNNEI. Trimming stripped 1 base from V and 5 bases from J, with 8 bases between. Recruited during active infection, patients (from Seattle) were subsequently followed longitudinally. As handled by the study authors: Counts of nucleated cells, estimated from reference gene primer amplification, were obtained. The method was immunoSEQ multiplex PCR; TCRdb's version includes in-frame clones alone and lacks a portion of them. That table is the source of V, J and clone size, and D and trimming were worked out from the DNA. The sample has some 220,000 clones, approximately 85% seen once.

The source material was peripheral blood. The source is a man aged 50 to 60 with COVID-19, enrolled during active disease. V usage is TRBV2 and J usage is TRBJ2-2, with D uncertain. CDR3 sequence: CASSEVQMTGELFF. CDR3 sequence (DNA): TGTGCCAGCAGTGAAGTACAAATGACCGGGGAGCTGTTTTTT. The complete variable domain, with remaining parts taken from reference TRBV2 and TRBJ2-2, reads EPEVTQTPSHQVTQMGQEVILRCVPISNHLYFYWYRQILGQKVEFLVSFYNNEISEKSEIFDDQFSVERPDGSNFTLKIRSTKLEDSAMYFCASSEVQMTGELFFGEGSRLTVL.